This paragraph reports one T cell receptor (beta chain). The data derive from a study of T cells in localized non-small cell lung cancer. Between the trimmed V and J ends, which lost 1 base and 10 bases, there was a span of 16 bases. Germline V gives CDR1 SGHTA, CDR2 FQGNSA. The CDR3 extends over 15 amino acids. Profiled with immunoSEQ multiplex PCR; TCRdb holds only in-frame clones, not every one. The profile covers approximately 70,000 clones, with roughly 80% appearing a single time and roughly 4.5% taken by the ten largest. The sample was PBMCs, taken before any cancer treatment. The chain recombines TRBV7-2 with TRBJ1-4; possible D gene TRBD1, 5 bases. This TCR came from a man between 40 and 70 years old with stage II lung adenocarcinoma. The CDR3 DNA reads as TGTGCCAGCAGCTTAGATAGGGGTCCGACCAGAAAACTGTTTTTT. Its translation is CASSLDRGPTRKLFF.